These T cell receptor beta chains were read from a single sample in a study of siplizumab effects on memory and regulatory T cells. Method: immunoSEQ multiplex PCR; TCRdb's copy keeps in-frame clones and lacks some. Among 100,000 or so clones listed, about 90% were seen once. The sample comprised Tregs sorted from blood. The origin of the receptors is a human donor in good health. Each CDR3 is given with its conserved first and last residue. A D gene is named only where the DNA matches it firmly. Not all rows give a size; the values are once, few, many and, for expanded clones, a class.

v_call: TRBV2; j_call: TRBJ2-1; clone_size: .; d_call: .; cdr3_nt: TGTGCCAGCAGTGGTCGATTGGGGGGCTCCTACAATGAGCAGTTCTTC; cdr3_aa: CASSGRLGGSYNEQFF
v_call: TRBV30; j_call: TRBJ2-6; clone_size: .; d_call: TRBD2; cdr3_nt: TGTGCCTGGACCCCCGGGGGGATGGGGGCCAACGTCCTGACTTTC; cdr3_aa: CAWTPGGMGANVLTF
v_call: TRBV27; j_call: TRBJ1-4; clone_size: .; d_call: .; cdr3_nt: TGTGCCAGCAGCCTGACAGAAACTAATGAAAAACTGTTTTTT; cdr3_aa: CASSLTETNEKLFF
v_call: TRBV5-1; j_call: TRBJ1-3; clone_size: .; d_call: .; cdr3_nt: TGCGCCAGCAGCTTTAGTAGGGGGAATCCTGGAAACACCATATATTTT; cdr3_aa: CASSFSRGNPGNTIYF
v_call: TRBV6-1; j_call: TRBJ1-5; clone_size: .; d_call: .; cdr3_nt: TGTGCCAGCAGTGAAGCGCTTTGGGGAGTTCAGCCCCAGCATTTT; cdr3_aa: CASSEALWGVQPQHF
v_call: TRBV5-1; j_call: TRBJ2-3; clone_size: .; d_call: TRBD2; cdr3_nt: TGCGCCAGCAGCTTGGATCGTCTAGCGGGAACGGATACGCAGTATTTT; cdr3_aa: CASSLDRLAGTDTQYF
v_call: TRBV28; j_call: TRBJ1-2; clone_size: .; d_call: .; cdr3_nt: TGTGCCAGCAGTTCTAACTATGGCTACACCTTC; cdr3_aa: CASSSNYGYTF
v_call: TRBV11-3; j_call: TRBJ2-3; clone_size: .; d_call: TRBD2; cdr3_nt: TGTGCCAGCAGTGACGGGACTAGCGAAGCAGATACGCAGTATTTT; cdr3_aa: CASSDGTSEADTQYF
v_call: TRBV20-1; j_call: TRBJ2-3; clone_size: .; d_call: .; cdr3_nt: TGCAGTGGAGAAAACACAGATACGCAGTATTTT; cdr3_aa: CSGENTDTQYF
v_call: TRBV30; j_call: TRBJ2-1; clone_size: .; d_call: TRBD1; cdr3_nt: TGTGCCTGGGGACAGGGTGGGCTCAATGAGCAGTTCTTC; cdr3_aa: CAWGQGGLNEQFF
v_call: TRBV6-5; j_call: TRBJ2-7; clone_size: .; d_call: .; cdr3_nt: TGTGCCAGCAGTTACCTAGCAGCTTCCTCCTACGAGCAGTACTTC; cdr3_aa: CASSYLAASSYEQYF
v_call: TRBV28; j_call: TRBJ1-2; clone_size: .; d_call: .; cdr3_nt: TGTGCCAGCAGTTTTGAGTGGCAGGGCCTCTATGGCTACACCTTC; cdr3_aa: CASSFEWQGLYGYTF
v_call: TRBV7-3; j_call: TRBJ2-7; clone_size: .; d_call: .; cdr3_nt: TGTGCCAGCAGCCTAGGGTATTCCTACGAGCAGTACTTC; cdr3_aa: CASSLGYSYEQYF
v_call: TRBV27; j_call: TRBJ2-7; clone_size: once; d_call: .; cdr3_nt: TGTGCCAGCAGTTTATCGTACAGGACTTTGTACGAGCAGTACTTC; cdr3_aa: CASSLSYRTLYEQYF
v_call: TRBV5-5; j_call: TRBJ2-5; clone_size: .; d_call: TRBD1; cdr3_nt: TGTGCCAGCAGCTTGGAAGGGACAGGGATAGAGACCCAGTACTTC; cdr3_aa: CASSLEGTGIETQYF
v_call: TRBV5-1; j_call: TRBJ2-7; clone_size: .; d_call: .; cdr3_nt: TGCGCCAGCAGCTTGGGGACAGTTCCCTACGAGCAGTACTTC; cdr3_aa: CASSLGTVPYEQYF
v_call: TRBV6-5; j_call: TRBJ2-1; clone_size: .; d_call: TRBD2; cdr3_nt: TGTGCCAGCAACCCGGGACTAGCGGGCGTCAATGAGCAGTTCTTC; cdr3_aa: CASNPGLAGVNEQFF
v_call: TRBV4-2; j_call: TRBJ2-1; clone_size: .; d_call: .; cdr3_nt: TGTGCCAGCAGCCAAGGACAGGTCATCTACAATGAGCAGTTCTTC; cdr3_aa: CASSQGQVIYNEQFF
v_call: TRBV29-1; j_call: TRBJ2-3; clone_size: .; d_call: TRBD1; cdr3_nt: TGCAGCCTAAACAGGGGGACAGATACGCAGTATTTT; cdr3_aa: CSLNRGTDTQYF
v_call: TRBV7-9; j_call: TRBJ1-1; clone_size: .; d_call: .; cdr3_nt: TGTGCCAGCAGCTTAGATGAGAAACCTCAAGCTTTCTTT; cdr3_aa: CASSLDEKPQAFF
v_call: TRBV7-6; j_call: TRBJ2-3; clone_size: once; d_call: .; cdr3_nt: TGTGCCAGCAGCCTGGGACGGCCTAGCACAGATACGCAGTATTTT; cdr3_aa: CASSLGRPSTDTQYF
v_call: TRBV5-1; j_call: TRBJ1-5; clone_size: few; d_call: .; cdr3_nt: TGCGCCAGCAGAGGTGGGATAGGTCAGCCCCAGCATTTT; cdr3_aa: CASRGGIGQPQHF
v_call: TRBV4-2; j_call: TRBJ1-2; clone_size: .; d_call: .; cdr3_nt: TGTGCCAGCAGCCAAGATAGTAGGGATTACTATGGCTACACCTTC; cdr3_aa: CASSQDSRDYYGYTF
v_call: TRBV10-1; j_call: TRBJ2-2; clone_size: few; d_call: .; cdr3_nt: TGCGCCAGCAGTGGACTAGGAGCCGGGGAGCTGTTTTTT; cdr3_aa: CASSGLGAGELFF
v_call: TRBV19; j_call: TRBJ2-7; clone_size: .; d_call: .; cdr3_nt: TGTGCCAGTAGTATAGTTTCCCAGAGCTCCTACGAGCAGTACTTC; cdr3_aa: CASSIVSQSSYEQYF
v_call: TRBV2; j_call: TRBJ2-7; clone_size: .; d_call: TRBD2; cdr3_nt: TGTGCCAGCAGTGGGCCCGCTAGCGGGAGGGCCTACGAGCAGTACTTC; cdr3_aa: CASSGPASGRAYEQYF
v_call: TRBV5-4; j_call: TRBJ2-6; clone_size: .; d_call: .; cdr3_nt: TGTGCCAGCAGCGTGGGGGTTTCTGGGGCCAACGTCCTGACTTTC; cdr3_aa: CASSVGVSGANVLTF
v_call: TRBV5-1; j_call: TRBJ2-7; clone_size: .; d_call: .; cdr3_nt: TGCGCCAGCAGCTTGGATCGCCCGGGGCGGGAGCAGTACTTC; cdr3_aa: CASSLDRPGREQYF
v_call: TRBV5-1; j_call: TRBJ1-2; clone_size: .; d_call: .; cdr3_nt: TGCGCCAGCAGCGCCGATCCAGGGGACTATGGCTACGCCTTC; cdr3_aa: CASSADPGDYGYAF
v_call: TRBV6-5; j_call: TRBJ2-7; clone_size: .; d_call: .; cdr3_nt: TGTGCCAGCAGGCCCAGCTGGGGGGGCAGGACTCTCTTC; cdr3_aa: CASRPSWGGRTLF
v_call: TRBV19; j_call: TRBJ2-2; clone_size: once; d_call: TRBD1; cdr3_nt: TGTGCCAGTACCGAGCGACAGGGTTTTACCGGGGAGCTGTTTTTT; cdr3_aa: CASTERQGFTGELFF
v_call: TRBV6-5; j_call: TRBJ2-5; clone_size: .; d_call: .; cdr3_nt: TGTGCCAGCAGTTCCCAATGGGAGACCCAGTACTTC; cdr3_aa: CASSSQWETQYF
v_call: TRBV19; j_call: TRBJ2-7; clone_size: .; d_call: TRBD1; cdr3_nt: TGTGCCAGTAGTTACCGGGACAGGGAAGACTACGAGCAGTACTTC; cdr3_aa: CASSYRDREDYEQYF
v_call: TRBV5-6; j_call: TRBJ2-5; clone_size: .; d_call: TRBD2; cdr3_nt: TGTGCCAGCAGGGTGAACCCGGGACTAGCGGGATCGGAGACCCAGTACTTC; cdr3_aa: CASRVNPGLAGSETQYF
v_call: TRBV28; j_call: TRBJ2-3; clone_size: once; d_call: TRBD1; cdr3_nt: TGTGCCAGCAGTTGGACAGGGGTGATAGATACGCAGTATTTT; cdr3_aa: CASSWTGVIDTQYF
v_call: TRBV2; j_call: TRBJ2-5; clone_size: .; d_call: .; cdr3_nt: TGTGCCAGCAGCGACCCGGGCAGGGCGACCCAGTACTTC; cdr3_aa: CASSDPGRATQYF
v_call: TRBV15; j_call: TRBJ2-7; clone_size: .; d_call: .; cdr3_nt: TGTGCCACCAGCAGAGATAAATTAGCCTACGAGCAGTACTTC; cdr3_aa: CATSRDKLAYEQYF
v_call: TRBV27; j_call: TRBJ1-5; clone_size: .; d_call: .; cdr3_nt: TGTGCCAGCAGTTTTTCCGGGGGAAGCAATCAGCCCCAGCATTTT; cdr3_aa: CASSFSGGSNQPQHF
v_call: TRBV19; j_call: TRBJ2-7; clone_size: .; d_call: TRBD2; cdr3_nt: TGTGCCAGTAGTATCCTAGCGGGAGGGGACTACGAGCAGTACTTC; cdr3_aa: CASSILAGGDYEQYF
v_call: TRBV27; j_call: TRBJ2-1; clone_size: .; d_call: .; cdr3_nt: TGTGCCAGCAGTTTATCTGGCGGGATGTTTTTCTACAATGAGCAGTTCTTC; cdr3_aa: CASSLSGGMFFYNEQFF
v_call: TRBV6-5; j_call: TRBJ1-2; clone_size: .; d_call: .; cdr3_nt: TGTGCCAGCATGAGGTCAAGGGGCAACTATGGCTACACCTTC; cdr3_aa: CASMRSRGNYGYTF
v_call: TRBV5-1; j_call: TRBJ2-1; clone_size: .; d_call: TRBD2; cdr3_nt: TGCGCCAGCAGCCCCGGTGGATTTAGCGGGACCTCCTACAATGAGCAGTTCTTC; cdr3_aa: CASSPGGFSGTSYNEQFF
v_call: TRBV6-5; j_call: TRBJ1-2; clone_size: .; d_call: TRBD1; cdr3_nt: TGTGCCAGCAGGCCAGGGACAGTCGCTAACTATGGCTACACCTTC; cdr3_aa: CASRPGTVANYGYTF
v_call: TRBV28; j_call: TRBJ2-5; clone_size: .; d_call: .; cdr3_nt: TGTGCCAGCAGTTCCTCAGGGGAAGGAGAGACCCAGTACTTC; cdr3_aa: CASSSSGEGETQYF
v_call: TRBV19; j_call: TRBJ2-7; clone_size: .; d_call: .; cdr3_nt: TGTGCCAGTAGTTCTCGGGACCTCGCCTACGAGCAGTACTTC; cdr3_aa: CASSSRDLAYEQYF
v_call: TRBV5-1; j_call: TRBJ2-2; clone_size: .; d_call: .; cdr3_nt: TGCGCCAGCAGCATGGACTTAACCGGGGAGCTGTTTTTT; cdr3_aa: CASSMDLTGELFF
v_call: TRBV15; j_call: TRBJ2-3; clone_size: few; d_call: .; cdr3_nt: TGTGCCACCAGCGAGGAGCGGGCAGATACGCAGTATTTT; cdr3_aa: CATSEERADTQYF
v_call: TRBV30; j_call: TRBJ2-3; clone_size: .; d_call: .; cdr3_nt: TGTGCCTGGAGTGTACTCGGGGAACCAGATACGCAGTATTTT; cdr3_aa: CAWSVLGEPDTQYF